A selection of T cell receptor beta chains follows, all from one sample in a study of control samples from healthy donors and cancer patients. Using immunoSEQ multiplex PCR, the repertoire was profiled, and TCRdb retains in-frame clones only, with some absent. The table shows about 200,000 clones, with 90% to 95% occurring only once. Sequenced: blood. Source of these receptors: a man under 40 in good health. Each CDR3 is given with its conserved first and last residue. D genes are given only for firm matches. Expanded clones get a size class; other rows say once, few or many, or leave the size out.

>TRBD1|TRBV9|-|TRBJ1-2
CASSVATTGAYYGYTF
TGTGCCAGCAGCGTAGCTACGACAGGGGCCTACTATGGCTACACCTTC
>-|TRBV27|-|TRBJ2-3
CASSLLSIRGMADTQYF
TGTGCCAGCAGTTTACTCTCAATACGCGGGATGGCAGATACGCAGTATTTT
>-|TRBV2|-|TRBJ1-1
CASTLTATVNTEAFF
TGTGCCAGCACACTTACCGCAACAGTTAACACTGAAGCTTTCTTT
>-|TRBV5-6|-|TRBJ2-7
CASSLMGVHEQYF
TGTGCCAGCAGCTTAATGGGTGTCCACGAGCAGTACTTC
>TRBD1|TRBV6-1|-|TRBJ1-2
CASSDRTGGKYGYTF
TGTGCCAGCAGTGACCGGACAGGGGGGAAATATGGCTACACCTTC
>-|TRBV2|-|TRBJ1-6
CASSEQGTYNSPLHF
TGTGCCAGCAGTGAGCAGGGGACCTATAATTCACCCCTCCACTTT
>-|TRBV6-6|-|TRBJ1-2
CASSRDNRGDYGYTF
TGTGCCAGCAGTAGGGATAACCGAGGGGACTATGGCTACACCTTC
>-|TRBV6-5|-|TRBJ1-2
CASSYTGSYGYTF
TGTGCCAGCAGTTACACAGGGAGTTATGGCTACACCTTC
>TRBD1|TRBV5-1|-|TRBJ2-7
CASSERTGDEQYF
TGCGCCAGCAGCGAGAGGACAGGGGACGAGCAGTACTTC
>-|TRBV29-1|-|TRBJ2-7
CSVEKTAGYEQYF
TGCAGCGTTGAAAAGACGGCAGGCTACGAGCAGTACTTC
>TRBD1|TRBV5-4|-|TRBJ1-1
CASSSPGTEGGEAFF
TGTGCCAGCAGCTCACCTGGGACAGAAGGAGGTGAAGCTTTCTTT
>-|TRBV5-4|-|TRBJ1-1
CASGRGLNTEAFF
TGTGCCAGCGGACGGGGTCTGAACACTGAAGCTTTCTTT
>-|TRBV10-1|-|TRBJ2-7
CASSDSVYEQYF
TGCGCCAGCAGTGATTCGGTTTACGAGCAGTACTTC
>-|TRBV19|-|TRBJ1-2
CASSVLSVGRGNGYTF
TGTGCCAGTAGTGTCTTGTCAGTGGGTCGCGGAAATGGCTACACCTTC
>-|TRBV6-2/TRBV6-3|-|TRBJ1-5
CASSLNSNQPQHF
TGTGCCAGCAGTCTAAATAGCAATCAGCCCCAGCATTTT
>-|TRBV7-3|few|TRBJ1-3
CASSLNRPNRASGNTIYF
TGTGCCAGCAGCTTAAACCGTCCAAACAGGGCTTCTGGAAACACCATATATTTT
>TRBD1|TRBV6-2/TRBV6-3|-|TRBJ2-4
CASSPAGQGAKNIQYF
TGTGCCAGCAGTCCGGCGGGACAGGGGGCCAAAAACATTCAGTACTTC
>TRBD2|TRBV23-1|-|TRBJ2-1
CASSLTSGGPSSYNEQFF
TGCGCCAGCAGTCTAACTAGCGGGGGGCCGAGCTCCTACAATGAGCAGTTCTTC
>TRBD2|TRBV2|-|TRBJ2-1
CASSEFGTRGNEQFF
TGTGCCAGCAGTGAATTCGGGACTAGGGGCAATGAGCAGTTCTTC
>-|TRBV3-1/TRBV3-2|-|TRBJ1-5
CASSQGRGSNQPQHF
TGTGCCAGCAGCCAAGGCAGGGGAAGCAATCAGCCCCAGCATTTT
>-|TRBV5-6|-|TRBJ1-2
CASSFGTPGTYGYTF
TGTGCCAGCAGCTTCGGCACCCCCGGGACATATGGCTACACCTTC
>-|TRBV19|once|TRBJ1-5
CASSGVSGQPQHF
TGTGCCAGTAGTGGGGTATCAGGTCAGCCCCAGCATTTT
>-|TRBV5-1|once|TRBJ2-5
CASSLASLEETQYF
TGCGCCAGCAGCTTGGCCTCGCTCGAAGAGACCCAGTACTTC
>-|TRBV5-1|once|TRBJ1-1
CASSLDGGPSFF
TGCGCCAGCAGCTTGGATGGAGGGCCGTCTTTCTTT
>-|TRBV14|-|TRBJ1-3
CASWDSGNTIYF
TGTGCCAGTTGGGACTCTGGAAACACCATATATTTT
>-|TRBV12-3/TRBV12-4|-|TRBJ1-2
CASRTTGTAGYTF
TGTGCCAGCAGGACGACAGGTACGGCTGGCTACACCTTC
>TRBD2|TRBV5-1|-|TRBJ2-1
CASTPSGGNEQFF
TGCGCCAGCACCCCTAGCGGGGGTAATGAGCAGTTCTTC
>-|TRBV30|-|TRBJ2-7
CAWSQDSLPYEQYF
TGTGCCTGGAGTCAGGACAGCCTACCCTACGAGCAGTACTTC
>TRBD2|TRBV3-1/TRBV3-2|-|TRBJ2-2
CASSQALAGSWTGELFF
TGTGCCAGCAGCCAAGCACTAGCGGGGTCTTGGACCGGGGAGCTGTTTTTT
>-|TRBV27|-|TRBJ1-3
CASSPEGGTGNTIYF
TGTGCCAGCAGTCCCGAGGGGGGGACAGGAAACACCATATATTTT
>-|TRBV5-1|-|TRBJ2-2
CATRVVGRLNTGELFF
TGCGCCACCAGGGTCGTAGGACGGCTGAACACCGGGGAGCTGTTTTTT
>-|TRBV2|-|TRBJ1-2
CASSRSGAYYYGYTF
TGTGCCAGCAGCCGTTCAGGGGCCTATTACTATGGCTACACCTTC
>TRBD2|TRBV6-2/TRBV6-3|-|TRBJ2-2
CASSYSGSGGAYTGELFF
TGTGCCAGCAGTTACTCGGGTAGCGGGGGGGCTTACACCGGGGAGCTGTTTTTT
>TRBD2|TRBV7-3|-|TRBJ2-7
CASSFGGGGTYEQYF
TGTGCCAGCAGCTTTGGCGGCGGGGGGACCTACGAGCAGTACTTC
>TRBD1|TRBV18|-|TRBJ1-5
CASSATGVSNQPQHF
TGTGCCAGCTCCGCGACAGGGGTTAGCAATCAGCCCCAGCATTTT
>-|TRBV7-9|-|TRBJ1-2
CASSSQTGGKTGYTF
TGTGCCAGCAGCTCACAGACGGGGGGCAAGACTGGCTACACCTTC
>TRBD1|TRBV27|-|TRBJ1-4
CASRTTTQGAHEKLFF
TGTGCCAGCAGGACAACAACTCAGGGGGCCCATGAAAAACTGTTTTTT
>-|TRBV7-9|-|TRBJ1-1
CASSLDTGRIAEAFF
TGTGCCAGCAGCTTAGATACAGGGAGAATCGCCGAAGCTTTCTTT
>-|TRBV5-1|-|TRBJ1-3
CASKGSSGSGNTIYF
TGCGCCAGCAAGGGGTCCTCCGGCTCTGGAAACACCATATATTTT
>-|TRBV7-9|-|TRBJ1-5
CASSSQTGRQPQHF
TGTGCCAGCAGCTCCCAGACAGGTCGGCAGCCCCAGCATTTT
>-|TRBV5-5|-|TRBJ1-5
CASSLAGSSYSNQPQHF
TGTGCCAGCAGCTTGGCCGGATCGAGTTACAGCAATCAGCCCCAGCATTTT
>-|TRBV2|-|TRBJ1-3
CASSDPLIGAGGNTIYF
TGTGCCAGCAGCGACCCTCTAATCGGGGCTGGTGGAAACACCATATATTTT
>TRBD2|TRBV7-9|-|TRBJ2-3
CASSLLAGESSTDTQYF
TGTGCCAGCAGCTTACTAGCGGGGGAATCTAGCACAGATACGCAGTATTTT